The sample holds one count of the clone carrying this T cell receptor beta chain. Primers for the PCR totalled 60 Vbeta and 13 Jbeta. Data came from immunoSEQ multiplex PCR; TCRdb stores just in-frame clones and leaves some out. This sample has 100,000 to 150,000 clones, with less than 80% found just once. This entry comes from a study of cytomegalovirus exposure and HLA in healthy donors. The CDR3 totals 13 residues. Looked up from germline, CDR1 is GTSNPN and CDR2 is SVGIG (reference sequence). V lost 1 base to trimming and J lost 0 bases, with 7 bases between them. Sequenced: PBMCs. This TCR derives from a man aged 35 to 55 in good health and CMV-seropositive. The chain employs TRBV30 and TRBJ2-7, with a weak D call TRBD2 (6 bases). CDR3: CAWSAGLSYEQYF. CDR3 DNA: TGTGCCTGGAGTGCGGGACTCTCCTACGAGCAGTACTTC.